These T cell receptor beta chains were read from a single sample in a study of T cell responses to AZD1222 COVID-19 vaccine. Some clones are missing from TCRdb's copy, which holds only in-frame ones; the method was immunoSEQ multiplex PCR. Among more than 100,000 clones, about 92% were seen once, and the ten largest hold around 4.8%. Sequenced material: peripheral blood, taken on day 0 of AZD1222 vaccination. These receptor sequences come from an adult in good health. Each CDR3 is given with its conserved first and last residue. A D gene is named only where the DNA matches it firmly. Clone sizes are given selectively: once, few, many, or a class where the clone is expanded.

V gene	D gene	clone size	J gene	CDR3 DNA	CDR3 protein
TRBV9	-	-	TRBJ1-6	TGTGCCAGCAGCGTAGACGGGCAGGGATACTCACCCCTCCACTTT	CASSVDGQGYSPLHF
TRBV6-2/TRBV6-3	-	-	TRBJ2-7	TGTGCCAGCAGCTTTGGTCTCGAGGCTTACGAGCAGTACTTC	CASSFGLEAYEQYF
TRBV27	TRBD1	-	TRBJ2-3	TGTGCCAGCAGTTCTTTGACAGGGGGCTACACAGATACGCAGTATTTT	CASSSLTGGYTDTQYF
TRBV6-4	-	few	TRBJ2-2	TGTGCCAGCAGTGAGAGGGAAACCGGGGAGCTGTTTTTT	CASSERETGELFF
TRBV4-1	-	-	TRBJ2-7	TGCGCCAGCAGCCCAGGCCCTTCGGGGCGGGGCTCCTACGAGCAGTACTTC	CASSPGPSGRGSYEQYF
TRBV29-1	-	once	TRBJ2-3	TGCAGCGCCAGACTGGCCGTTGGGTCGTGGACGCAGTATTTT	CSARLAVGSWTQYF
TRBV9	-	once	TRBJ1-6	TGTGCCAGCAGCGCAAATCCCCTGGGCAGGGTCTATAATTCACCCCTCCACTTT	CASSANPLGRVYNSPLHF
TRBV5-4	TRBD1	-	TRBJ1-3	TGTGCCACCGGAGGGGGCGGAGGAAACACCATATATTTT	CATGGGGGNTIYF
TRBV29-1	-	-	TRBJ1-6	TGCAGCGTTGAAGAACAGGTGGCCTATTCACCCCTCCACTTT	CSVEEQVAYSPLHF
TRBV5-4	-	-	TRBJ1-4	TGTGCCAGCAGAAGGGACCTAACTAATGAAAAACTGTTTTTT	CASRRDLTNEKLFF
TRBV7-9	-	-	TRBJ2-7	TGTGCCAGCAGCTTGACAGGCTACGAGCAGTACTTC	CASSLTGYEQYF
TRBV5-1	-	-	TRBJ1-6	TGCGCCAGCAGCTTAGAACAGCCCTATAATTCACCCCTCCACTTT	CASSLEQPYNSPLHF
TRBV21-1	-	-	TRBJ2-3	TGTGCCAGCAGCAAACCAATGTCCACTATCGGTAGCACAGATACGCAGTATTTT	CASSKPMSTIGSTDTQYF
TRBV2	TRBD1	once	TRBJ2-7	TGTGCCAGCAGACCCGGACAGGGGCCATCCTACGAGCAGTACTTC	CASRPGQGPSYEQYF
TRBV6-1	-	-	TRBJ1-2	TGTGCCAGCAGTGAAGGGGGAGGGGCGCGGGGCTACACCTTC	CASSEGGGARGYTF
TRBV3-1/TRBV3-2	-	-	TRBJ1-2	TGTGCCAGCAGCCATTGGCAGGAAGGTAACTATGGCTACACCTTC	CASSHWQEGNYGYTF
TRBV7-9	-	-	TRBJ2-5	TGTGCCAGCAGCTTAGCGGGACGCGCGGAGACCCAGTACTTC	CASSLAGRAETQYF
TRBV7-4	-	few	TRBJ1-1	TGTGCCAGCAGCTTGTATGGCAGCCCGAACACTGAAGCTTTCTTT	CASSLYGSPNTEAFF
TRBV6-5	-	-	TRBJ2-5	TGTGCCAGCACCTCTCCAGGCCGTGGGTCCACCCAGTACTTC	CASTSPGRGSTQYF
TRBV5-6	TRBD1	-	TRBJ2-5	TGTGCCAGCAGCTCCTCTCAGGGGGCCGGGGAGACCCAGTACTTC	CASSSSQGAGETQYF